This TCR beta chain was sequenced in a study of graft-versus-host responses after intestinal transplantation. The overall study: Transplant types were multivisceral, liver-intestinal, or isolated intestinal.

The germline V gene has CDR1 SGHRS and CDR2 YFSETQ. Trimming removed 5 bases from V and 5 bases from J, with 20 bases in between. The CDR3 length is 16 residues. Study-level points and caveats: After transplant, early declines in HvG clones were associated with peak levels of circulating GvH clones. Graft-versus-host to host-versus-graft clonal ratios in allografts were high in patients with graft-donor T cell macrochimerism.

Clones were sequenced by immunoSEQ multiplex PCR, and TCRdb holds only the in-frame ones, with some missing. Among over 80,000 clones, 75% to 95% were seen once, and the ten largest hold roughly 0.17%. A remark on this clone: Its antigen is unknown.

The source was unstimulated CD4+ T cells sorted from spleen or lymph node cells, collected before transplant. The V gene is TRBV5-1, the J gene TRBJ2-1, with D maybe TRBD2 (6 bases). The TCR sequence derives from a human donor who was the organ donor for an intestinal transplant. CDR3 nucleotides: TGCGCCAGCAGTGGGTATTCGGGGGATACCAACAATGAGCAGTTCTTC. The encoded protein is CASSGYSGDTNNEQFF.